The next 8 T cell receptor beta chains were all read from a single sample in a study of T cell responses to AZD1222 COVID-19 vaccine. The method was immunoSEQ multiplex PCR; TCRdb's version includes in-frame clones alone and lacks a portion of them. The sample lists 70,000 to 85,000 clones, 86% occurring once. Sequencing was performed on peripheral blood, taken on day 0 of AZD1222 vaccination. These receptor sequences come from an adult in good health.

V and J are TRBV27 and TRBJ1-6; possibly TRBD1 for D (6 bases). Germline V lookup: CDR1 MNHEY, CDR2 SMNVEV (reference sequence). The CDR3 is 15 residues long. With 6 bases removed from V and 7 bases from J, the gap between germline ends came to 16 bases. The CDR3 DNA reads TGTGCCAGCAGGTTACAGGGAACCCCCAATTCACCCCTCCACTTT. This translates into CASRLQGTPNSPLHF.

This clone was seen ten or more times. V gene TRBV5-4 combines with J gene TRBJ2-7, with 8 bases identical to TRBD2. CDR3 length: 15 amino acids. Germline-derived CDR1 and CDR2 are SGHNT and YYREEE (reference sequence). J gave up 3 bases and V 0 bases, and 5 bases lay outside the gene matches. The CDR3 nucleotides read TGTGCCAGCAGCTTGGCTTCGGGAGGGGTCTACGAGCAGTACTTC. This encodes CASSLASGGVYEQYF.

This clone has just one count. The chain carries TRBV11-3 and TRBJ2-7; D tentatively fits TRBD1 or TRBD2 (5 bases each). Germline values: CDR1 SGHNT, CDR2 YENEEA. This CDR3 is 16 amino acids long. The V end lost 1 base, the J end lost 7 bases, and 20 bases lay between the germline ends. CDR3 protein: CASSLGGVPGTEEQYF. For the CDR3, the DNA is TGTGCCAGCAGCTTAGGAGGGGTCCCGGGAACGGAAGAGCAGTACTTC.

The rearrangement links TRBV2 to TRBJ2-1, with D perhaps being TRBD1 or TRBD2 (5 bases each). Germline V gene lookup returns CDR1 SNHLY and CDR2 FYNNEI. The CDR3 is made up of 16 amino acids. Trimming removed 8 bases from V and 3 bases from J, with 20 bases in between. Here the CDR3 reads CASGGTGQISYNEQFF. The CDR3 nucleotides read TGTGCCAGCGGGGGTACAGGACAAATAAGCTACAATGAGCAGTTCTTC. Supplemented by reference TRBV2 and TRBJ2-1, the full variable domain reads EPEVTQTPSHQVTQMGQEVILRCVPISNHLYFYWYRQILGQKVEFLVSFYNNEISEKSEIFDDQFSVERPDGSNFTLKIRSTKLEDSAMYFCASGGTGQISYNEQFFGPGTRLTVL.

The genes are TRBV29-1 and TRBJ1-1; weak D call: TRBD1 (6 bases). Between the trimmed V and J ends, which lost 7 bases and 0 bases, there was a span of 9 bases. Per germline, CDR1 SQVTM and CDR2 ANQGSEA. The CDR3 is 12 amino acids. CDR3 coding DNA: TGCAGCGCTGGACAGCTGAACACTGAAGCTTTCTTT. The encoded protein is CSAGQLNTEAFF.

This chain links TRBV5-1 with TRBJ1-3, with D unresolved. The germline V and J ends were trimmed by 0 bases and 1 base, with 11 bases remaining between them. Germline V gene data show CDR1 as SGHRS and CDR2 as YFSETQ. This CDR3 comprises 16 residues. CDR3 DNA sequence: TGCGCCAGCAGCTTGGTGGGAAGTGGGTCTGGAAACACCATATATTTT. It is translated as CASSLVGSGSGNTIYF.

V gene TRBV27 combines with J gene TRBJ1-4, with no clear D. Germline values: CDR1 MNHEY, CDR2 SMNVEV (reference sequence). The CDR3 contains 14 residues. V was shortened by 3 bases and J by 7 bases, with 12 bases between the two germline ends. The CDR3 protein is CASSFRVDSEKLFF. The CDR3, as DNA: TGTGCCAGCAGTTTCCGAGTGGATTCTGAAAAACTGTTTTTT.

The chain combines TRBV11-2 with TRBJ2-1, with TRBD2 identical over 11 bases. From germline, CDR1 is SGHAT and CDR2 FQNNGV. The CDR3 is 17 residues long. V lost 5 bases, J lost 0 bases, and 6 bases stayed unmatched. In nucleotides, the CDR3 is TGTGCCAGCAGCAGAATAGCGGGGGGGATCTCCTACAATGAGCAGTTCTTC. It codes for CASSRIAGGISYNEQFF.